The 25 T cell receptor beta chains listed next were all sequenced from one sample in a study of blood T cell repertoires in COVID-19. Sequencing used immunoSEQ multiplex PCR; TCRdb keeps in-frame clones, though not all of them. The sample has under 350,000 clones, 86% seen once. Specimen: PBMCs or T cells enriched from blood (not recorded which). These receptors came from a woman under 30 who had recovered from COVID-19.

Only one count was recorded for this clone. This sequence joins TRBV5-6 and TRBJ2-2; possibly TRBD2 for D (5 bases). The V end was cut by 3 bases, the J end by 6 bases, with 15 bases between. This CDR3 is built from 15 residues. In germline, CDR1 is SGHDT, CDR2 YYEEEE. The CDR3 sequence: CASSSASTGAGELFF. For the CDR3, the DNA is TGTGCCAGCAGCTCGGCTTCGACCGGGGCCGGGGAGCTGTTTTTT.

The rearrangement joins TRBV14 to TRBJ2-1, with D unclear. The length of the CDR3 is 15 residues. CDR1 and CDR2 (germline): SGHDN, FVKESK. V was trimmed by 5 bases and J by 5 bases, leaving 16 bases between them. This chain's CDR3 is CASSLTVTMNNEQFF. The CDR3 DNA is TGTGCCAGCAGCTTAACAGTCACGATGAACAATGAGCAGTTCTTC.

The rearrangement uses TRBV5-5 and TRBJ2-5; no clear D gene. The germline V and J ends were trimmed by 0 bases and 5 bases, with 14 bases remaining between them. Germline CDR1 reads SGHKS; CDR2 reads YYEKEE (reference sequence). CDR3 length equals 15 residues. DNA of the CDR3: TGTGCCAGCAGCTTGGGGCCTACTAAGTCGGAGACCCAGTACTTC. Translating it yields CASSLGPTKSETQYF.

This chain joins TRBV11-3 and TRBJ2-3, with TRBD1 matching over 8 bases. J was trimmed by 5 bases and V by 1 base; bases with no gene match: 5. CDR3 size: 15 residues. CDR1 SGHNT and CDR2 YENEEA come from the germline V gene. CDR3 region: CASSLVGQGVDTQYF. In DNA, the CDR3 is TGTGCCAGCAGCTTAGTTGGACAGGGAGTAGATACGCAGTATTTT.

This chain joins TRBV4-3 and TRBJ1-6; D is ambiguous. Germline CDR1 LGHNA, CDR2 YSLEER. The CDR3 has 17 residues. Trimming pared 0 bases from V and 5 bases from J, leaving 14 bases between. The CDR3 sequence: CASSQDLGTSNNSPLHF. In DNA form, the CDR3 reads TGCGCCAGCAGCCAAGATCTGGGAACTAGTAATAATTCACCCCTCCACTTT.

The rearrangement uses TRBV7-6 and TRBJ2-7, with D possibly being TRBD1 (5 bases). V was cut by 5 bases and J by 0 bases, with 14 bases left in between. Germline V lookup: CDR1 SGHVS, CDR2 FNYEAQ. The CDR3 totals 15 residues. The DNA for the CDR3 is TGTGCCAGCAGCGCCCAGGGAAGTAGCTCCTACGAGCAGTACTTC. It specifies CASSAQGSSSYEQYF.

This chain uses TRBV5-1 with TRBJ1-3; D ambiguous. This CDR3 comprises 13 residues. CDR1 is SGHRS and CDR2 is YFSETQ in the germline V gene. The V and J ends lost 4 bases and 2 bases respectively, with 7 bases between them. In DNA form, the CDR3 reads TGCGCCAGCAGCACTCAAACTGGAAACACCATATATTTT. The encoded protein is CASSTQTGNTIYF.

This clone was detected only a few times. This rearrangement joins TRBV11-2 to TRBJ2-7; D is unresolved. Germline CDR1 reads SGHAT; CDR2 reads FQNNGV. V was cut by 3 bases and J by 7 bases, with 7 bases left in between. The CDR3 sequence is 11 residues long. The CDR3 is CASSFQTEQYF. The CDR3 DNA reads TGTGCCAGCAGCTTTCAAACTGAGCAGTACTTC.

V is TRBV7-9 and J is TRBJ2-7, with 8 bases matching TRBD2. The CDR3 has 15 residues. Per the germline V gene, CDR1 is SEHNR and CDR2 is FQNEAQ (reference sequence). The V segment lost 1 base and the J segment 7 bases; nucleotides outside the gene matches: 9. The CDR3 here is CASSLGLAMGLEQYF. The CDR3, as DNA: TGTGCCAGCAGCTTAGGACTAGCGATGGGGCTTGAGCAGTACTTC.

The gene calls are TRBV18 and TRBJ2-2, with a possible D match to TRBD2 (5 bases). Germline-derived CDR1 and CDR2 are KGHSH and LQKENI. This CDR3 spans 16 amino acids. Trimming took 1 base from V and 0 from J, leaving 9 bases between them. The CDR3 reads CASSPLAKTNTGELFF. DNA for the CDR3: TGTGCCAGCTCACCACTAGCGAAAACGAACACCGGGGAGCTGTTTTTT. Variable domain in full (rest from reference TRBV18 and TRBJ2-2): NAGVMQNPRHLVRRRGQEARLRCSPMKGHSHVYWYRQLPEEGLKFMVYLQKENIIDESGMPKERFSAEFPKEGPSILRIQQVVRGDSAAYFCASSPLAKTNTGELFFGEGSRLTVL.

Here the CDR3 DNA reads TGTGCCAGCAGTTTATTCGGACTATTTAAAAGCACAGATACGCAGTATTTT. Translation: CASSLFGLFKSTDTQYF. This chain connects TRBV27 to TRBJ2-3, with a weak D call TRBD2 (6 bases). V lost 1 base and J lost 0, with 14 bases in between. Germline-derived CDR1 and CDR2 are MNHEY and SMNVEV (reference sequence). This CDR3 spans 17 amino acids.

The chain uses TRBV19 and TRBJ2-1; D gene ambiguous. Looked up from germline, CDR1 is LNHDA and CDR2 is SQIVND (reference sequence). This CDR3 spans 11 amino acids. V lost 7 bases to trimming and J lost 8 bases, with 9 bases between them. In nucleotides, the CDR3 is TGTGCCAGTAAATCCGTCTATGAGCAGTTCTTC. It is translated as CASKSVYEQFF.

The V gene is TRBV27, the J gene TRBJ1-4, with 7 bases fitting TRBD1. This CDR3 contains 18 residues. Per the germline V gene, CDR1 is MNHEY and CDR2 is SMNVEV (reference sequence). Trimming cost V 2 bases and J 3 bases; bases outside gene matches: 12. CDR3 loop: CASSLTGEVVGSNEKLFF. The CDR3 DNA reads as TGTGCCAGCAGTTTAACAGGGGAAGTGGTTGGGTCTAATGAAAAACTGTTTTTT.

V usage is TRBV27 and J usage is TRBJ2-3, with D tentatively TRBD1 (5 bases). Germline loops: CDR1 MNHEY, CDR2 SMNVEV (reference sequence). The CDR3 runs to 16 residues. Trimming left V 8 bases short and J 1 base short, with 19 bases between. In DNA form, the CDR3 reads TGTGCCAGCCTCCCAGGGTACGGGCCACGCACAGATACGCAGTATTTT. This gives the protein CASLPGYGPRTDTQYF.

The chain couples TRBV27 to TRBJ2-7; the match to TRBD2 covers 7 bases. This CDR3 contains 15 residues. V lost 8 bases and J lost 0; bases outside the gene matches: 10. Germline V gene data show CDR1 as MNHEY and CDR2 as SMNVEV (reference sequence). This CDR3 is CASARRDYFSYEQYF. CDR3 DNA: TGTGCCAGCGCCCGACGGGACTACTTCTCCTACGAGCAGTACTTC.

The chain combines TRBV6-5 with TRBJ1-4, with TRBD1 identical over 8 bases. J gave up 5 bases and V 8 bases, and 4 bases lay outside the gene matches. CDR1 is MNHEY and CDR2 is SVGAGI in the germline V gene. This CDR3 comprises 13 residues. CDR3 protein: CASLDRGNEKLFF. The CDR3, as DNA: TGTGCCAGCCTCGACAGGGGCAATGAAAAACTGTTTTTT.

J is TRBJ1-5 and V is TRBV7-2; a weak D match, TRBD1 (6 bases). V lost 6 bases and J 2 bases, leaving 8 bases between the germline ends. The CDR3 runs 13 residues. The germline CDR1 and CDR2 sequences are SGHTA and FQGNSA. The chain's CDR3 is CASRGQGNQPQHF. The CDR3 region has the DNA TGTGCCAGCAGGGGACAAGGCAATCAGCCCCAGCATTTT.

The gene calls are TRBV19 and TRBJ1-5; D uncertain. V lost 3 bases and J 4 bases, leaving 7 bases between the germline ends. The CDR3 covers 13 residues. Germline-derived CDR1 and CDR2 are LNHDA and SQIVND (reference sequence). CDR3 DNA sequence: TGTGCCAGTAGTATCGCAGAAAATCAGCCCCAGCATTTT. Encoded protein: CASSIAENQPQHF.

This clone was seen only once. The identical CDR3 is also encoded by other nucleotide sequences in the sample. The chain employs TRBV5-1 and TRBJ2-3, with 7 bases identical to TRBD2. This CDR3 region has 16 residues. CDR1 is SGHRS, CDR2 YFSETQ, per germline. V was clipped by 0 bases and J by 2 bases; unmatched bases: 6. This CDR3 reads CASSLGSGGPTDTQYF. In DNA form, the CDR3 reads TGCGCCAGCAGCTTGGGTTCGGGGGGACCCACAGATACGCAGTATTTT.

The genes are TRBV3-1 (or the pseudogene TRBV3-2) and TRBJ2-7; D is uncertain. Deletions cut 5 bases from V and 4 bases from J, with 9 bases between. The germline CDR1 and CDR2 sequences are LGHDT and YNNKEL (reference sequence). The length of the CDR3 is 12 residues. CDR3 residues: CASSFYAYEQYF. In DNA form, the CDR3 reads TGTGCCAGCAGCTTCTATGCGTACGAGCAGTACTTC.

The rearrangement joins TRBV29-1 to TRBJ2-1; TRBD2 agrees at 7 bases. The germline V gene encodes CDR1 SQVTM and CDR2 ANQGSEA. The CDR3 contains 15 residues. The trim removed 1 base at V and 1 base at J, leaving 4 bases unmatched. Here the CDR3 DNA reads TGCAGCGTTGAAGCGGCGGGAGCATCCTACAATGAGCAGTTCTTC. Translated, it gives CSVEAAGASYNEQFF.

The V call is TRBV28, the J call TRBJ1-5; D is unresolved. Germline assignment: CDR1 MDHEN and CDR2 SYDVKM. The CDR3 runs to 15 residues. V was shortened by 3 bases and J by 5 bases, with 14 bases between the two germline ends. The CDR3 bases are TGTGCCAGCAGTTTCCCCCCCCCGGTCGATCAGCCCCAGCATTTT. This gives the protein CASSFPPPVDQPQHF.

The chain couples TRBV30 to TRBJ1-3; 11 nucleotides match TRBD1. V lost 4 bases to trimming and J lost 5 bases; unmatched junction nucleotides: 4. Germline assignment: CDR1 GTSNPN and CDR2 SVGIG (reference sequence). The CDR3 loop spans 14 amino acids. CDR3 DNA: TGTGCCTGGATTGGGACAGGGGGGAGAAACACCATATATTTT. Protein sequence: CAWIGTGGRNTIYF.

The CDR3 loop is CASSQGWGGADTQYF. In DNA form, the CDR3 reads TGCGCCAGCAGCCAAGGTTGGGGCGGGGCAGATACGCAGTATTTT. The chain is built from TRBV4-1 and TRBJ2-3; TRBD2 might be the D (6 bases). CDR1 is MGHRA, CDR2 YSYEKL, per germline. V was trimmed by 1 base and J by 4 bases, leaving 12 bases between them. This CDR3 is 15 amino acids long.

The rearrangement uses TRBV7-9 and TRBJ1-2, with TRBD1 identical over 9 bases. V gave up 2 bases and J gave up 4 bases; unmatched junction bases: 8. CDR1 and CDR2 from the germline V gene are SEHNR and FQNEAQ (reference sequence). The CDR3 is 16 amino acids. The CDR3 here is CASSLRGQGSGYGYTF. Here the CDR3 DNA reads TGTGCCAGCAGCTTAAGGGGACAGGGATCGGGCTATGGCTACACCTTC.